This is a list of T cell receptor beta chains from one sample in a study of radiation and T cells in renal cell carcinoma. The method was immunoSEQ multiplex PCR; TCRdb's version includes in-frame clones alone and lacks a portion of them. This repertoire shows around 78,000 clones, about 89% found once; its top ten account for roughly 5.4%. Sequenced here: blood, sampled from a patient whose treatment included radiotherapy and nephrectomy. These receptors came from a woman between 65 and 79 years old with renal cell carcinoma. The CDR3 runs from the conserved cysteine through the conserved F or W. A D gene is named only where the DNA matches it firmly. Some rows have no size entry. The others give once, few or many, or a class for an expanded clone.

d_gene | abundance | j_gene | v_gene | CDR3aa | CDR3nt
NA | NA | TRBJ1-5 | TRBV27 | CASSLRGQPQHF | TGTGCCAGCAGTTTGAGAGGTCAGCCCCAGCATTTT
TRBD1 | NA | TRBJ2-3 | TRBV18 | CASSQGQGITDTQYF | TGTGCCAGCTCACAAGGACAGGGGATCACAGATACGCAGTATTTT
NA | NA | TRBJ1-2 | TRBV11-2 | CASSPLGGMLHGYTF | TGTGCCAGCAGCCCCCTGGGGGGCATGCTTCATGGCTACACCTTC
NA | NA | TRBJ2-3 | TRBV5-1 | CASSLAGGTDTQYF | TGCGCCAGCAGCTTGGCGGGGGGCACAGATACGCAGTATTTT
NA | NA | TRBJ1-3 | TRBV15 | CATSRDRAGRNTIYF | TGTGCCACCAGCAGAGATCGGGCGGGAAGAAACACCATATATTTT
TRBD2 | few | TRBJ2-1 | TRBV13 | CASSFAGGPYNEQFF | TGTGCCAGCAGCTTTGCGGGGGGGCCGTACAATGAGCAGTTCTTC
TRBD2 | NA | TRBJ2-5 | TRBV7-3 | CASRASGTETQYF | TGTGCCAGCAGGGCTAGCGGTACAGAGACCCAGTACTTC
NA | NA | TRBJ1-1 | TRBV6-1 | CASTQASNTEAFF | TGTGCCAGCACTCAGGCGTCGAACACTGAAGCTTTCTTT
NA | NA | TRBJ2-5 | TRBV6-5 | CASSETGVKKTQYF | TGTGCCAGCAGTGAGACGGGGGTAAAGAAGACCCAGTACTTC
NA | NA | TRBJ1-3 | TRBV30 | CAWSAKGTSGNTIYF | TGTGCCTGGAGTGCAAAGGGCACGTCTGGAAACACCATATATTTT
NA | NA | TRBJ2-3 | TRBV7-2 | CASSLQGQDTQYF | TGTGCCAGCAGCTTACAGGGTCAGGATACGCAGTATTTT
NA | NA | TRBJ1-4 | TRBV19 | CASSTRGTGEKLFF | TGTGCCAGTAGTACCAGGGGAACTGGTGAAAAACTGTTTTTT
NA | few | TRBJ2-5 | TRBV19 | CASSMRQGGETQYF | TGTGCCAGTAGTATGCGGCAGGGGGGCGAGACCCAGTACTTC
NA | few | TRBJ1-1 | TRBV5-1 | CASSLEGAVNTEAFF | TGCGCCAGCAGCTTGGAGGGCGCAGTGAACACTGAAGCTTTCTTT
NA | NA | TRBJ2-5 | TRBV6-1 | CAIAGLQETQYF | TGTGCCATCGCAGGATTACAAGAGACCCAGTACTTC
TRBD1 | NA | TRBJ2-5 | TRBV5-6 | CASSHNRGRRETQYF | TGTGCCAGCAGCCATAACAGGGGGCGGAGGGAGACCCAGTACTTC
TRBD2 | once | TRBJ2-1 | TRBV27 | CASSSPSAGAGLNNEQFF | TGTGCCAGCAGTTCCCCCTCTGCGGGAGCGGGGCTTAACAATGAGCAGTTCTTC
NA | NA | TRBJ1-5 | TRBV7-2 | CASSLVGNQPQHF | TGTGCCAGCAGCTTAGTCGGCAATCAGCCCCAGCATTTT
NA | NA | TRBJ2-4 | TRBV7-3 | CASSLMRGAKNIQYF | TGTGCCAGCAGCTTGATGCGGGGAGCCAAAAACATTCAGTACTTC
NA | NA | TRBJ2-1 | TRBV7-2 | CASSRDNEQFF | TGTGCCAGCAGTCGTGACAATGAGCAGTTCTTC
NA | NA | TRBJ2-6 | TRBV5-1 | CASSPPGTTGANVLTF | TGCGCCAGCAGCCCCCCCGGGACAACTGGGGCCAACGTCCTGACTTTC
TRBD1 | NA | TRBJ1-2 | TRBV28 | CASKQGADYGYTF | TGTGCCAGCAAACAGGGGGCGGACTATGGCTACACCTTC
NA | NA | TRBJ1-1 | TRBV20-1 | CSARDSTEAFF | TGCAGTGCTAGAGATTCCACTGAAGCTTTCTTT
TRBD2 | NA | TRBJ2-3 | TRBV9 | CASSERGDTDTQYF | TGTGCCAGCAGCGAACGGGGGGACACAGATACGCAGTATTTT
NA | NA | TRBJ1-5 | TRBV28 | CASSRPQSNQPQHF | TGTGCCAGCAGTCGTCCCCAAAGCAATCAGCCCCAGCATTTT
TRBD1 | NA | TRBJ2-1 | TRBV11-3 | CASSHRQGYNEQFF | TGTGCCAGCAGCCACCGACAGGGGTACAATGAGCAGTTCTTC
TRBD1 | NA | TRBJ2-7 | TRBV18 | CASSPIQGASYEQYF | TGTGCCAGCTCCCCCATCCAGGGGGCGAGCTACGAGCAGTACTTC